The entry that follows covers one T cell receptor beta chain sequence. The CDR3 length is 13 residues. V lost 4 bases, J lost 1 base, and 10 bases lay in between. Germline lookup yields CDR1 SQVTM and CDR2 ANQGSEA. This entry comes from a study of blood T cell repertoires in COVID-19. Per the original methods: Scientists estimated how many nucleated cells there were by amplifying reference gene primers. TCRdb's table, derived via immunoSEQ multiplex PCR, lists solely in-frame clones and lacks some. That table supplies the V and J calls and clone size; D and trimming were determined from the DNA. The table shows about 350,000 clones, with around nine tenths occurring only once.

The sequenced sample consisted of PBMCs or T cells enriched from blood (not recorded which). The receptor comes from a woman in her 30s who had been exposed to COVID-19. The rearrangement joins TRBV29-1 to TRBJ1-1; TRBD1 might be the D (6 bases). CDR3 in DNA: TGCAGCGTTGGGGGACACTCGAACACTGAAGCTTTCTTT. Translating gives CSVGGHSNTEAFF.